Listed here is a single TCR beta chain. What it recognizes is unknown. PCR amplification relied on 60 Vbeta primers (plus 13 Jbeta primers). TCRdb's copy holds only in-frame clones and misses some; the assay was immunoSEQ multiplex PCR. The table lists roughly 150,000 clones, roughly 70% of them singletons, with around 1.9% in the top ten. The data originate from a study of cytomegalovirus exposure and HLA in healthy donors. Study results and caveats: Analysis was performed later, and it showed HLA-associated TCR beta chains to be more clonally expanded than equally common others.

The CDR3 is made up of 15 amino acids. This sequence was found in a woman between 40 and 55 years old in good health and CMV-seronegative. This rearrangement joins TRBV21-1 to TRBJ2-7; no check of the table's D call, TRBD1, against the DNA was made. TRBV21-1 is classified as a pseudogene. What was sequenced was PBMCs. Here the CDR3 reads CASSKSRTGAYEQYF. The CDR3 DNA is TGTGCCAGCAGCAAATCCCGGACAGGGGCCTACGAGCAGTACTTC.